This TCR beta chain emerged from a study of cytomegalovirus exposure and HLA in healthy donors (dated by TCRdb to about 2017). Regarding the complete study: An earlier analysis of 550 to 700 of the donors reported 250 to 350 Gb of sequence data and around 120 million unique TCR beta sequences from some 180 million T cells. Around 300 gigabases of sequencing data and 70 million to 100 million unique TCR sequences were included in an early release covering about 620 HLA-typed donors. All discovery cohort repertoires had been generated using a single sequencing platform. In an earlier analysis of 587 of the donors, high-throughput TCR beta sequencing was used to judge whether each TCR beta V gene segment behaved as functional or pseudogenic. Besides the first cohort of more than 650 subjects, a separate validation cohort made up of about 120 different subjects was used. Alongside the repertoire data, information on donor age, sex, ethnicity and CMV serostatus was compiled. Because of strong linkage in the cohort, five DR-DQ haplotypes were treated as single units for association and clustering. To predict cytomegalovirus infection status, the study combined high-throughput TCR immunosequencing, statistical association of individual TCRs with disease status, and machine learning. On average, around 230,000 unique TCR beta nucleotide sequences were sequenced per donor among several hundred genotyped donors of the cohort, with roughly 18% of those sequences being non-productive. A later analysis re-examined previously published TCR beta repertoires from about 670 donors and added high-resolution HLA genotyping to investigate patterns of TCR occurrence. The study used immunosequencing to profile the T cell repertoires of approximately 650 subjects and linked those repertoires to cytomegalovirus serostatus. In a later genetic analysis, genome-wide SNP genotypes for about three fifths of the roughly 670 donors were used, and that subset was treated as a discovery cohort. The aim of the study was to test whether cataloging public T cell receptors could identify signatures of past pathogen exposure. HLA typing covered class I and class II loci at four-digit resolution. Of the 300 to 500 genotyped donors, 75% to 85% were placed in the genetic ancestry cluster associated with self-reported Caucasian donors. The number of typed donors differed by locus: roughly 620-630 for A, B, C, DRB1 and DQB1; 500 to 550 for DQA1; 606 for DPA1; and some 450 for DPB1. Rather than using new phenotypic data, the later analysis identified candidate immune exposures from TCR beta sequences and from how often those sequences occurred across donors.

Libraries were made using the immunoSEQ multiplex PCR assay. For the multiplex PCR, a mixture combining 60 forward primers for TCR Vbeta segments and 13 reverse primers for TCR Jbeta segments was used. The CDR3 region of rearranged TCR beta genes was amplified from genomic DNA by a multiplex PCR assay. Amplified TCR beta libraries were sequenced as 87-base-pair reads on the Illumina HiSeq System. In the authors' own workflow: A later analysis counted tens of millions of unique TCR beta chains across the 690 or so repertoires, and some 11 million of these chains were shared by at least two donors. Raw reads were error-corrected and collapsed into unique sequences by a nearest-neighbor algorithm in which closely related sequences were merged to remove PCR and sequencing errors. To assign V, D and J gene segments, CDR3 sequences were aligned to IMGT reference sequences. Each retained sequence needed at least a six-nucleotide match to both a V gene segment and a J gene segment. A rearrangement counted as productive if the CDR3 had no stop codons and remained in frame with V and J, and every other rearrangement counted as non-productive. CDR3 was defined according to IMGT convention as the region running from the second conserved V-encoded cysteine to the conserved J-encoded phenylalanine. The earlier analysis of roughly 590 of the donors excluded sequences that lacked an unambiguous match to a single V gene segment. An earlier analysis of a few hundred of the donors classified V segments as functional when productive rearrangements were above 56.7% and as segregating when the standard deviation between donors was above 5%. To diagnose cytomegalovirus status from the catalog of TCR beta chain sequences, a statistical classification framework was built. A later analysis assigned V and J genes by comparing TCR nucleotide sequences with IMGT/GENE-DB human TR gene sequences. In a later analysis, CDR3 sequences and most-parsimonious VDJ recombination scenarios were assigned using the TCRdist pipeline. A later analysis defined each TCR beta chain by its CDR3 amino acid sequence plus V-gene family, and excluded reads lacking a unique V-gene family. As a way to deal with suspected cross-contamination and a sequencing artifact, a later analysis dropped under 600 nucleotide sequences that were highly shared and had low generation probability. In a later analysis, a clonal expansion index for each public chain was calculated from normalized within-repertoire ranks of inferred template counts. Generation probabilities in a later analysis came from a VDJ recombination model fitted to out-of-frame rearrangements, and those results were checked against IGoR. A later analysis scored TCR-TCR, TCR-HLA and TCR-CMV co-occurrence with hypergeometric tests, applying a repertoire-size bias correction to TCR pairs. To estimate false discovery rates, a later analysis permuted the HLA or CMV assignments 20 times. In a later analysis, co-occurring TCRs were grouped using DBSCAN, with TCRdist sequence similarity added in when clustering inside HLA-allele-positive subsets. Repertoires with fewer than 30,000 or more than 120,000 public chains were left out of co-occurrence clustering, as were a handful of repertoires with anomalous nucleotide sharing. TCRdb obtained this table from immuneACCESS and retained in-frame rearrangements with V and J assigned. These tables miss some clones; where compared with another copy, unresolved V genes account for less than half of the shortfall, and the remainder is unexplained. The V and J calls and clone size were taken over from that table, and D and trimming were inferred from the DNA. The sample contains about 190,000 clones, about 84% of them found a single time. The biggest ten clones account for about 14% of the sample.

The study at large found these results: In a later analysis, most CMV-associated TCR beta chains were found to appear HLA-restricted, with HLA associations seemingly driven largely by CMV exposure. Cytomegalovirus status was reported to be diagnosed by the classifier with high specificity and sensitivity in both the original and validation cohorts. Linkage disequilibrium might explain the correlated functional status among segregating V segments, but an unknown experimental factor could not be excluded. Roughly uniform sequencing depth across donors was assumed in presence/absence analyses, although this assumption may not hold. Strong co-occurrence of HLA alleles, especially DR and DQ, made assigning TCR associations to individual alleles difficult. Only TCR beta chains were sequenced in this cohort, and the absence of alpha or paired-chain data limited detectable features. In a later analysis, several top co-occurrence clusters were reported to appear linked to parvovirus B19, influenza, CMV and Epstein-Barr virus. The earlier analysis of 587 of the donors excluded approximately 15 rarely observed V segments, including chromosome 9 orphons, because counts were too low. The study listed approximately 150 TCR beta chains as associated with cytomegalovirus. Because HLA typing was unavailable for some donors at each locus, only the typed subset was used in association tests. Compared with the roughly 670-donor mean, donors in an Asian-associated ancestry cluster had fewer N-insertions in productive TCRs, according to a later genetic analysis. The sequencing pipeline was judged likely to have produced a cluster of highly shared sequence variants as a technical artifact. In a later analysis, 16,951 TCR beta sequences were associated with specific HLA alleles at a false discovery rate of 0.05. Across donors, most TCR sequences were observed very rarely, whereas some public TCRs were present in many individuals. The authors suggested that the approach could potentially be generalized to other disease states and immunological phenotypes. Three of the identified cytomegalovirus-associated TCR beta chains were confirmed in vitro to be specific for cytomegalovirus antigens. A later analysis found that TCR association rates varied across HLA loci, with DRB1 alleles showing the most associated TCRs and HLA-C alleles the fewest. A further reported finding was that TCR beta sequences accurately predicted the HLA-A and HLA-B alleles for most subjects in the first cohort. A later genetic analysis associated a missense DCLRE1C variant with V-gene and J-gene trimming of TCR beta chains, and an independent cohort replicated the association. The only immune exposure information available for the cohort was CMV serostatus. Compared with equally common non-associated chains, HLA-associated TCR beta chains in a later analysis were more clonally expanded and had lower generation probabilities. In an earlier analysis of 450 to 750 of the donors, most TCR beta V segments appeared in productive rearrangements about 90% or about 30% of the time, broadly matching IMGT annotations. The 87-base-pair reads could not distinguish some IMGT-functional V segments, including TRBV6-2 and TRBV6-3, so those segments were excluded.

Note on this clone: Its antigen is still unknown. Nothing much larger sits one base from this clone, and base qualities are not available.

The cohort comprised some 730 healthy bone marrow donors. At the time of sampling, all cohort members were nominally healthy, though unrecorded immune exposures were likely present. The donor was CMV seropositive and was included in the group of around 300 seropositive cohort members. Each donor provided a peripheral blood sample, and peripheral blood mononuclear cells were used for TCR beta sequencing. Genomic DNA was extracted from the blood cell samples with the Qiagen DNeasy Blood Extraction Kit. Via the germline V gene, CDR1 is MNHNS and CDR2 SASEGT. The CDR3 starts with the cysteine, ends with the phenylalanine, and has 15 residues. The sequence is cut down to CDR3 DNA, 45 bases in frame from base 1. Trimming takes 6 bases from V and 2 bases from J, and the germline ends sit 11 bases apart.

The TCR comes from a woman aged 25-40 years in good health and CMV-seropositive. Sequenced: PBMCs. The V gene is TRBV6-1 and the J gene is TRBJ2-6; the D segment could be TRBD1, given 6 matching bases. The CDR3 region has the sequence CASRRTGTGANVLTF. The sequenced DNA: TGTGCCAGCAGACGAACAGGGACTGGGGCCAACGTCCTGACTTTC.